The subject of this entry is one T cell receptor (beta chain). V lost 3 bases, J lost 4 bases, and 15 bases lay in between. This CDR3 region has 15 residues. CDR1 MNHEY and CDR2 SVGAGI come from the germline V gene. TEMRA cells were FACS-enriched, with CD8+ and CD4+ T cells isolated negatively. This sample is part of a study of CD8 T cells in Susac syndrome. RNA in amounts of about 0.5 to 1 ug was reverse transcribed with random hexamers. MiXCR was run by TCRdb on the immunoSEQ multiplex PCR reads, yielding one entry per CDR3 protein. The sample has about 150,000 distinct CDR3 sequences, 85% to 95% seen once; the top ten hold more than 0.2%.

The sequencing input was CD8+ T cells from PBMCs. The receptor was derived from a human donor with multiple sclerosis. The gene calls are TRBV6-5 and TRBJ1-1; D is possibly TRBD1 (5 bases). Here the CDR3 DNA reads TGTGCCAGCAGTTATTCTGGGGGGACGGTCACTGAAGCTTTCTTT. Protein: CASSYSGGTVTEAFF.